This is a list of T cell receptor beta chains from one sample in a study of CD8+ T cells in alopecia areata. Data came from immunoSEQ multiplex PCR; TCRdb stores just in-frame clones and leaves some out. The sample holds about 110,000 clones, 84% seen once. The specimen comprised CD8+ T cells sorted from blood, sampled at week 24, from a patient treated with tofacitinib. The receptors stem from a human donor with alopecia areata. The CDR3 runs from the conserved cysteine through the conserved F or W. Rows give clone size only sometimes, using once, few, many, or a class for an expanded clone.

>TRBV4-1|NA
CASSQDVTVVENIQYF
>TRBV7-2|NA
CASSLGTNEQYF
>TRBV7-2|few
CASSYPGGNTEAFF
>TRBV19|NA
CASRSGQGLYGYTF
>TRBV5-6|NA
CASSLVHNEQFF
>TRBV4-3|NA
CASSQMSTDTQYF
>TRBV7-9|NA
CASSSDREQDTQYF
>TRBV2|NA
CASSDVTDWVTEAFF
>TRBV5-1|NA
CASSSVGVNTEAFF
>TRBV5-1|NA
CASSLEGLPTDTQYF
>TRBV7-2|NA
CASSYGEYNEQFF
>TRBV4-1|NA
CASSQDDSSGVETQYF
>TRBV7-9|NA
CASSYRDKQRTDTQYF
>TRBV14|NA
CASSEGLAGDEQYF
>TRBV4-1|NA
CASSHISGASTDTQYF
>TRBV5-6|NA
CASSPKPAKRGAGGETQYF
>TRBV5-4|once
CASSLVGHNYGYTF
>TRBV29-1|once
CSVYGKITDTQYF
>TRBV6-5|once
CASGPTGASYEQYF
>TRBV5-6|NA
CASSWGGDYEQYF
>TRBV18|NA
CASSPGAHLTNEKLFF
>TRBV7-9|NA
CASSSLTERTQETQYF
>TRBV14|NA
CASSQGITDTQYF
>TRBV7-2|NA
CASTTSLAGQNNEQFF
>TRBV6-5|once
CASSYGGGDTEAFF
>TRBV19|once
CASSIPGSSLGYTF
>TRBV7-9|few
CASSSDRASTDTQYF
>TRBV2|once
CASSELGSPGRELFF
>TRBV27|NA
CASSSPPGQGLQETQYF
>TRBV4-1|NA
CASSRVTEETQYF
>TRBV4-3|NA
CASSHQAWHPDNEQFF
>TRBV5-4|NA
CASALGSGTQYF
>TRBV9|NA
CASSVGGVRETQYF
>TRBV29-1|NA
CSVERGAGTGELFF
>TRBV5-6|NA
CASSYQGSNGYTF
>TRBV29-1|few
CSVEATGAEQYF
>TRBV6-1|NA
CASSERTTGTEAFF
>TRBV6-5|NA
CASSRDREVRGYTF
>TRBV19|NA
CASSWGNEQFF
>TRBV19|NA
CASSNGYNQPQHF
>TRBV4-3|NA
CASSHQTGIEQFF
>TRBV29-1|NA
CSVVLAGVEQYF
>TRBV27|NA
CASEFGGTVQETQYF
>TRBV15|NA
CATTPGRTNTGELFF
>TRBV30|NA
CAHDRGGYEQYF
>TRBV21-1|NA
CASSKGVMEEQYF
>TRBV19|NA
CASSLGAYEQYF
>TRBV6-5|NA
CASSSKQGSYGYTF
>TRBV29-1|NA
CSVKSGDYEQYF
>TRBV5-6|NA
CASSLAGSATETQYF
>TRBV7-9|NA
CASSLGPHYEQYF
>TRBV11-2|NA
CASSLDPRFGETQYF
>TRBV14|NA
CASSHEDRPNEQYF